This TCR beta chain was profiled in a study of beta chain features in type 1 diabetes. This clone came up a few times. With V trimmed by 2 bases and J by 4 bases, 10 bases remained unmatched. The CDR3 sequence is 18 residues long. In germline, CDR1 is LGHNA, CDR2 YSLEER. Expressed TCRB transcripts were sequenced because the entire RNA isolate underwent reverse transcription. Clones were sequenced by immunoSEQ multiplex PCR, and TCRdb holds only the in-frame ones, with some missing. The repertoire has 620,000 or so clones, about 16% of them found once; the top ten carry about 0.087%. Sequenced input: naive CD4+ T cells from blood. This chain uses TRBV4-3 with TRBJ2-7, with 14 bases identical to TRBD2. The source of this sequence is a man between 18 and 29 years old in good health. The CDR3 coding sequence is TGCGCCAGCAGCCAACTTTCCCCGACTAGCGGGAGGGATTACGAGCAGTACTTC. Translated, it gives CASSQLSPTSGRDYEQYF.